This T cell receptor (beta chain) was profiled in a study of T cells in localized non-small cell lung cancer. The CDR3 totals 14 residues. Trimming shortened V by 2 bases and J by 0 bases, and 5 bases separated the two germline ends. The V gene's germline CDR1 is SGHNT and CDR2 YENEEA. Measured with immunoSEQ multiplex PCR; TCRdb has only the in-frame clones, and not every one. The sample lists 2,000 to 2,500 clones, less than 20% occurring once. General observations from the study: An association was observed between higher blood T cell density and longer overall survival. In adjacent lung, a median roughly 60 of the top 100 tumor clones were found.

Only a few counts were recorded for this clone. Its antigen is still unknown. The rearrangement uses TRBV11-3 and TRBJ1-3, with D hard to call. Sequencing used normal lung tissue next to the tumor, obtained before any cancer treatment. The sequence came from a male donor older than 55 with stage I non-small cell lung cancer. In DNA, the CDR3 is TGTGCCAGCAGCTTAACCCCCTCTGGAAACACCATATATTTT. Translating gives CASSLTPSGNTIYF.